This TCR beta chain comes out of a study of blood T cell repertoires in COVID-19. For the study at large: From T cells, B-cell-depleted T cells, or PBMCs came the material, which was cDNA or gDNA.

Points on this clone: One end of the junction does not line up with germline, which may come from a read error.

As handled by the study authors: Quantification of nucleated cells was approximated via reference gene primer amplification. Assay: immunoSEQ multiplex PCR; the TCRdb copy retains only in-frame clones and omits some. That table furnishes V, J and clone size, whereas the DNA furnished D and trimming. The sample consists of about 220,000 clones, roughly 84% of them appearing once. Germline CDR1 reads SNHLY; CDR2 reads FYNNEI. The CDR3 runs to 16 residues. The clonotype comes from a woman aged 55-69 years with acute or convalescent COVID-19. The chain has TRBV2 and TRBJ1-2; tentatively, D is TRBD1 (6 bases). The specimen sequenced was peripheral blood. The CDR3 loop reads CASRRGGTTRTLPVSF. The DNA for the CDR3 is TGTGCCAGCAGAAGGGGAGGGACAACTCGAACCCTCCCCGTCAGCTTC.